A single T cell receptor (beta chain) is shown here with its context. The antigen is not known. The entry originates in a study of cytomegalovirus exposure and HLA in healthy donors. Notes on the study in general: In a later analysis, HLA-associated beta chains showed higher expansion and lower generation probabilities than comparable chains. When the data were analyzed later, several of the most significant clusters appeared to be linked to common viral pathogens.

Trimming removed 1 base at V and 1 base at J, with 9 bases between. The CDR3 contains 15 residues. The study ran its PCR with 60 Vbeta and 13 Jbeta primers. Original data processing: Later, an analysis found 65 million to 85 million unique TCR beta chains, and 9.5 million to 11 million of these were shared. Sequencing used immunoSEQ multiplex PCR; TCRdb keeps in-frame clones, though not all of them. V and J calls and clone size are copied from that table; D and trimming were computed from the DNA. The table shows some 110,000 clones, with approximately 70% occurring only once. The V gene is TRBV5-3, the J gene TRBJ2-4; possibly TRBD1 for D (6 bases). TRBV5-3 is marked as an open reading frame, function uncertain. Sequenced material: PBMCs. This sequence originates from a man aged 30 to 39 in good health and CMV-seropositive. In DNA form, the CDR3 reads TGTGCCAGAAGCTTGAACAGGGTGGCCAAAAACATTCAGTACTTC. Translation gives CARSLNRVAKNIQYF.